The 10 T cell receptor beta chains listed next were all sequenced from one sample in a study of neurological immune-mediated disorders. Each CDR3 protein is one row after TCRdb ran MiXCR on the 5' RACE reads. The sample has under 60,000 distinct CDR3 sequences, over 3% seen once. Sequencing was carried out using PBMCs. These receptors all stem from a man between 40 and 49 years old with multiple sclerosis.

This clonotype has at least ten counts. This rearrangement joins TRBV12-3 or TRBV12-4 to TRBJ2-3; D uncertain. V lost 6 bases to trimming and J lost 5 bases, with 12 bases between them. The CDR3 has 13 amino acids. In DNA, the CDR3 is TGTGCCAGCAGCCCCACCCCGGGAGATACGCAGTATTTT. Translating gives CASSPTPGDTQYF.

This clonotype was seen repeatedly, ten times or more. The V and J genes are TRBV20-1 and TRBJ1-2; 12 bases align to TRBD1. CDR3 length equals 15 residues. Trimming removed 0 bases from V and 4 bases from J; junction bases left unmatched: 3. The germline V gene encodes CDR1 DFQATT and CDR2 SNEGSKA (reference sequence). In nucleotides, the CDR3 is TGCAGTGCTAGAGATGGGACAGGGGGCGGCTATGGCTACACCTTC. Protein product: CSARDGTGGGYGYTF.

This clonotype was detected many times. The V and J genes are TRBV5-1 and TRBJ1-3; D is perhaps TRBD1 (5 bases). V shed 0 bases and J shed 2 bases, with 9 bases lying between them. The CDR3 is 15 residues long. Germline V gene data show CDR1 as SGHRS and CDR2 as YFSETQ. The CDR3 nucleotides read TGCGCCAGCAGCTTGGGGGGGGAAGCTGGAAACACCATATATTTT. This codes for CASSLGGEAGNTIYF.

This clonotype was picked up many times. The chain uses TRBV28 and TRBJ2-7; TRBD2 matches 12 bases. Unmatched junction bases numbered 4, after V lost 4 bases and J lost 3 bases. CDR1 is MDHEN, CDR2 SYDVKM, per germline. This CDR3 region has 15 residues. CDR3 in DNA: TGTGCCAGCAGTTCTGGACTAGCGGGGTTCTACGAGCAGTACTTC. It translates to CASSSGLAGFYEQYF.

The table lists this clonotype with many counts. V gene TRBV15 combines with J gene TRBJ1-5; TRBD1 matches 9 bases. With 4 bases clipped from V and 2 bases from J, the junction kept 12 bases outside the gene matches. Germline CDR1 LNHNV, CDR2 YYDKDF (reference sequence). This CDR3 region has 18 residues. CDR3 loop: CATSNGGKRTGGNQPQHF. CDR3 sequence (DNA): TGTGCCACCAGCAATGGTGGGAAGAGGACAGGGGGCAATCAGCCCCAGCATTTT.

In its sample, this clonotype was seen a few times. The missing conserved phenylalanine or tryptophan at the end of this CDR3 makes a read error likely. The V gene is TRBV12-3 or TRBV12-4, the J gene TRBJ1-4, with TRBD1 matching 7 bases. V was clipped by 6 bases and J by 4 bases; unmatched bases: 5. CDR3 size: 14 residues. CDR3 DNA: TGTGCCAGCAGGACAGGGCAGAATAATGAAAAACTGTTTAAT. Its translation: CASRTGQNNEKLFN.

This clonotype was seen at least ten times. The rearrangement joins TRBV20-1 to TRBJ2-1; D uncertain. The CDR3 contains 10 residues. V gave up 3 bases and J gave up 4 bases, with 1 base separating them. Germline V gene sequence: CDR1 DFQATT, CDR2 SNEGSKA (reference sequence). The CDR3 region has the DNA TGCAGTGCTAGTTACAATGAGCAGTTCTTC. It encodes CSASYNEQFF.

This clonotype was observed at least ten times. The chain couples TRBV12-3 or TRBV12-4 to TRBJ2-7; a weak D match, TRBD1 (6 bases). This CDR3 is 14 amino acids long. The ends were cut back, 3 bases at V and 2 bases at J, with 11 bases in the middle. CDR3 in DNA: TGTGCCAGCAGTTTCGCCAGGGGCACCTACGAGCAGTACTTC. Its protein is CASSFARGTYEQYF.

This clonotype was recorded a few times. Given a much more abundant clone one base away, this may be a read error. V and J are TRBV25-1 and TRBJ2-5; D gene uncertain. V was cut by 4 bases and J by 4 bases, with 10 bases left in between. The CDR3 contains 13 residues. The germline CDR1 and CDR2 sequences are MGHDK and SYGVNS. CDR3 region: CASSVIIGETQYF. The CDR3 DNA reads as TGTGCCAGCAGTGTAATAATTGGAGAGACCCAGTACTTC.

This clonotype was seen many times. At one end the junction does not follow the germline gene, possibly because of a read error. The chain is built from TRBV29-1 and TRBJ1-6, with a tentative D call TRBD1 (5 bases). CDR3 length: 14 amino acids. Germline lookup yields CDR1 SQVTM and CDR2 ANQGSEA. CDR3 in amino acids: CSVELGDGRGPLNF. For the CDR3, the DNA is TGCAGCGTTGAGTTGGGGGACGGGAGAGGACCCCTCAACTTT.